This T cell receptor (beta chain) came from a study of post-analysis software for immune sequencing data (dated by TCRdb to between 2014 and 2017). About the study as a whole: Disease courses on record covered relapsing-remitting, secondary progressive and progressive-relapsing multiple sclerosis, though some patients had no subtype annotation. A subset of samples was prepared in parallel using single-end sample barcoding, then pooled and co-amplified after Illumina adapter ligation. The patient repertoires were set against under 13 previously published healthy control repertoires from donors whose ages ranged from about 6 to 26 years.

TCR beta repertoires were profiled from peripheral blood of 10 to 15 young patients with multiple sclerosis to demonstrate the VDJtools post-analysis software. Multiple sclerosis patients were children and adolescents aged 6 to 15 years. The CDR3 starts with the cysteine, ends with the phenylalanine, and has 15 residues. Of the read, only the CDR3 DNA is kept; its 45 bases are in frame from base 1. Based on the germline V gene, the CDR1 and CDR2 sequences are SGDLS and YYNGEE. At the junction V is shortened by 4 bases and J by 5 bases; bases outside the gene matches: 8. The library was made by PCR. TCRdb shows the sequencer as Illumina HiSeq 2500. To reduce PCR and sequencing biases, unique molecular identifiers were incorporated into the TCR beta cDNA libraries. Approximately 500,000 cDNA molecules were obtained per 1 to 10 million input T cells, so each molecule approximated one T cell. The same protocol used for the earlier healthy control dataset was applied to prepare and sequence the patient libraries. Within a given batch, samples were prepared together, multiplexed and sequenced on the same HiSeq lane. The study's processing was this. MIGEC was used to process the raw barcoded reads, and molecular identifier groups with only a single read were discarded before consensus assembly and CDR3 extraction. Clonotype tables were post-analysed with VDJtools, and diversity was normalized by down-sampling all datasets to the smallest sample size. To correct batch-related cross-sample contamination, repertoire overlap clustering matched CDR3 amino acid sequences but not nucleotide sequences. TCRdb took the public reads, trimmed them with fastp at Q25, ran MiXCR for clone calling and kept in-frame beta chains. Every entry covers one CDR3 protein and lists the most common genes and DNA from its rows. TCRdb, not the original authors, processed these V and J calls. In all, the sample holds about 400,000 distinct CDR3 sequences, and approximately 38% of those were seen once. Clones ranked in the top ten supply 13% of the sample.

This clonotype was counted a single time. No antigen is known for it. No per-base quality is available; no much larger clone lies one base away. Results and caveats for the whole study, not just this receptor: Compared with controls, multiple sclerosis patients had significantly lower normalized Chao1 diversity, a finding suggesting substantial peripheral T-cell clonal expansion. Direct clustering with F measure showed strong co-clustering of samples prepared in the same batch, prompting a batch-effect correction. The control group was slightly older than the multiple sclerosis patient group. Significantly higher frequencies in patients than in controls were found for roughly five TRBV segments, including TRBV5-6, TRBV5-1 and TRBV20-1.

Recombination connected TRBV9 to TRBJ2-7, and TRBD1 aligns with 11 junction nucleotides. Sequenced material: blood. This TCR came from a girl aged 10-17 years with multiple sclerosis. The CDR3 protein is CASSPDRGRSNEQYF. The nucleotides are TGTGCCAGCAGCCCGGACAGGGGGCGATCGAACGAGCAGTACTTC.